This passage covers 12 T cell receptor beta chains from one sample sequenced in a study of blood T cell repertoires in COVID-19. Some clones are missing from TCRdb's copy, which holds only in-frame ones; the method was immunoSEQ multiplex PCR. The sample carries approximately 280,000 clones, approximately 78% recorded once. The source material was PBMCs or T cells enriched from blood (not recorded which). The receptors were sampled from a man aged 35 to 55 who had been exposed to COVID-19.

This chain uses TRBV7-6 with TRBJ2-7; D may be TRBD2 (6 bases). Looked up from germline, CDR1 is SGHVS and CDR2 is FNYEAQ. CDR3 length equals 12 residues. Deletions cut 6 bases from V and 7 bases from J, with 13 bases between. The CDR3 loop is CASRLPGREQYF. Written as DNA, the CDR3 is TGTGCCAGCAGACTGCCCGGGAGAGAGCAGTACTTC.

The chain combines TRBV7-9 with TRBJ2-7, with 10 bases aligning to TRBD1. Losses at the gene ends were 5 bases for V and 5 bases for J; bases not matched to a gene: 9. This CDR3 has 15 amino acids. Germline V CDR1 and CDR2: SEHNR, FQNEAQ (reference sequence). The CDR3 is CASSTTRDRGDEQYF. For the CDR3, the DNA is TGTGCCAGCAGCACCACCCGGGACAGGGGAGACGAGCAGTACTTC. The variable domain in full, completed from reference TRBV7-9 and TRBJ2-7, reads DTGVSQNPRHKITKRGQNVTFRCDPISEHNRLYWYRQTLGQGPEFLTYFQNEAQLEKSRLLSDRFSAERPKGSFSTLEIQRTEQGDSAMYLCASSTTRDRGDEQYFGPGTRLTVT.

The chain recombines TRBV9 with TRBJ2-1; TRBD2 aligns across 7 bases. There are 11 residues in the CDR3. CDR1 SGDLS and CDR2 YYNGEE come from the germline V gene. Losses at the gene ends were 3 bases for V and 12 bases for J; bases not matched to a gene: 3. The CDR3 DNA reads TGTGCCAGCAGCGCGGGACTAACGCAGTTCTTC. Amino acids: CASSAGLTQFF.

The chain couples TRBV19 to TRBJ1-5, with 7 bases identical to TRBD1. J gave up 6 bases and V 7 bases, and 9 bases lay outside the gene matches. The germline CDR1 and CDR2 sequences are LNHDA and SQIVND (reference sequence). The CDR3 loop spans 14 amino acids. The CDR3 DNA reads as TGTGCCAGTACCACGACAGGGATTCGTCAGCCCCAGCATTTT. Amino acids: CASTTTGIRQPQHF.

The chain has TRBV30 and TRBJ2-1, with D unclear. Germline-derived CDR1 and CDR2 are GTSNPN and SVGIG (reference sequence). CDR3 length: 13 residues. V gave up 8 bases and J gave up 0 bases, with 11 bases separating them. CDR3 loop: CAASGSSYNEQFF. DNA for the CDR3: TGTGCCGCTTCCGGTAGCTCCTACAATGAGCAGTTCTTC.

CDR3 nucleotide sequence: TGTGCCAGCAGCTCCGGACAGGGATTCACTGAAGCTTTCTTT. This sequence encodes CASSSGQGFTEAFF. The chain employs TRBV3-1 (or the pseudogene TRBV3-2) and TRBJ1-1; TRBD1 aligns across 8 bases. CDR1 LGHDT and CDR2 YNNKEL come from the germline V gene (reference sequence). This CDR3 is 14 amino acids long. Trimming took 5 bases from V and 4 from J; bases not matched to a gene: 6.

The chain employs TRBV30 and TRBJ2-7; 8 nucleotides align to TRBD1. The length of the CDR3 is 13 residues. Per the germline V gene, CDR1 is GTSNPN and CDR2 is SVGIG (reference sequence). V lost 5 bases to trimming and J lost 6 bases; unmatched junction nucleotides: 9. The chain's CDR3 is CAWQTGDQREQYF. As DNA, the CDR3 is TGTGCCTGGCAGACAGGGGATCAACGCGAGCAGTACTTC.

V gene TRBV30 combines with J gene TRBJ1-6, with D possibly matching TRBD1 (6 bases). Germline CDR1 GTSNPN, CDR2 SVGIG (reference sequence). V was cut by 1 base and J by 7 bases, with 11 bases left in between. There are 14 residues in the CDR3. The CDR3 DNA sequence: TGTGCCTGGAGTGGGGACACACGGAATTCACCCCTCCACTTT. It encodes CAWSGDTRNSPLHF.

The chain combines TRBV30 with TRBJ2-3; 8 bases match TRBD2. This CDR3 is 20 amino acids long. The germline gives CDR1 GTSNPN, CDR2 SVGIG (reference sequence). With V trimmed by 0 bases and J by 3 bases, 20 bases remained unmatched. CDR3 in amino acids: CAWSVYRASGSGFVTDTQYF. Written as DNA, the CDR3 is TGTGCCTGGAGTGTATATCGGGCGAGCGGGAGCGGGTTTGTAACAGATACGCAGTATTTT.

The chain uses TRBV19 and TRBJ1-2, with TRBD1 as a possible D gene (5 bases). This CDR3 region has 15 residues. From germline, CDR1 is LNHDA and CDR2 SQIVND (reference sequence). The germline V and J ends were trimmed by 3 bases and 3 bases, with 14 bases remaining between them. CDR3 amino acids: CASSIGSRGDYGYTF. The CDR3 DNA sequence: TGTGCCAGTAGTATCGGTTCCCGGGGGGACTATGGCTACACCTTC.

The chain links TRBV9 to TRBJ1-1; 8 bases fit TRBD1. The CDR3 has 14 residues. J gave up 1 base and V 2 bases, and 1 base lay outside the gene matches. Germline loops: CDR1 SGDLS, CDR2 YYNGEE. CDR3: CASSVGTGNTEAFF. CDR3 nucleotides: TGTGCCAGCAGCGTTGGGACAGGGAACACTGAAGCTTTCTTT.

The count of this clone is one. The chain uses TRBV3-1 (or the pseudogene TRBV3-2) and TRBJ1-2; possibly TRBD1 for D (5 bases). With 1 base removed from V and 7 bases from J, the gap between germline ends came to 10 bases. CDR1 and CDR2 from the germline V gene are LGHDT and YNNKEL (reference sequence). The CDR3 is 13 residues long. For the CDR3, the DNA is TGTGCCAGCAGCCAAGTCTCCGGGGGTGGCTACACCTTC. Its protein product is CASSQVSGGGYTF.